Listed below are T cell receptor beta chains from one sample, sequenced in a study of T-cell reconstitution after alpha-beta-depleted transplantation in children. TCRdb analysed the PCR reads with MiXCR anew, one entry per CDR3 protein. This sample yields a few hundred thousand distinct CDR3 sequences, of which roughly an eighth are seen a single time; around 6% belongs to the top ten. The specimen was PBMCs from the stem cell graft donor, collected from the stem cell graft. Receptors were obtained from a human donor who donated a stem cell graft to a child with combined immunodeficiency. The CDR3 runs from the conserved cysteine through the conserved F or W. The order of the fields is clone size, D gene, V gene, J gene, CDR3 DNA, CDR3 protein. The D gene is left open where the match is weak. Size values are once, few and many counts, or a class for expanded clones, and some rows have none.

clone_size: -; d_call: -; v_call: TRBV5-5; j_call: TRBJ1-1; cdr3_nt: TGTGCCAGCAGCTTGGACCCCATTATAGCTTTCTTT; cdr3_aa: CASSLDPIIAFF
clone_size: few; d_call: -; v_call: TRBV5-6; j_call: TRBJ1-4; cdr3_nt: TGTGCCAGCAGCACCTACGGTGCAACTAATGAAAAACTGTTTTTT; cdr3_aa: CASSTYGATNEKLFF
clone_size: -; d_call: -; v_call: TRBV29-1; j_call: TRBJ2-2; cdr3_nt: TGCAGCGTAGATCTGGACACCAACACCGGGGAGCTGTTTTTT; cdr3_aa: CSVDLDTNTGELFF
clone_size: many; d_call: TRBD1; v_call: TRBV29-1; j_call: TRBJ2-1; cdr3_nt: TGCAGCGTATGGGGGGACAGGGATGGGTATGAGCAGTTCTTC; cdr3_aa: CSVWGDRDGYEQFF
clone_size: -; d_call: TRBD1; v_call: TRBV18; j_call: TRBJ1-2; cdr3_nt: TGTGCCAGCTCACCACCCACAGGGGGCCGAGGCTACACCTTC; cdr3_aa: CASSPPTGGRGYTF
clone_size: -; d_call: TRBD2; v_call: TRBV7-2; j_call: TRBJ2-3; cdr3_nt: TGTGCCAGCCTCACAGCGGGGACAGATACGCAGTATTTT; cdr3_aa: CASLTAGTDTQYF
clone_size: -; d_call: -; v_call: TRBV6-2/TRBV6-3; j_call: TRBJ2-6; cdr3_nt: TGTGCCAGCAGTTCGGACAGCCGTCCTTCTGGGGCCAACGTCCTGACTTTC; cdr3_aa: CASSSDSRPSGANVLTF
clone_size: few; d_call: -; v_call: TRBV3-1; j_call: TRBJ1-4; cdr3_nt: TGTGCCAGCAGCCACACTTTAAATGAAAAACTGTTTTTT; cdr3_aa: CASSHTLNEKLFF
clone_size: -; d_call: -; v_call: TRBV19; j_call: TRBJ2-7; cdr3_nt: TGTGCCAGTACAGGGGAGTCCTACGAGCAGTACTTC; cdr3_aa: CASTGESYEQYF
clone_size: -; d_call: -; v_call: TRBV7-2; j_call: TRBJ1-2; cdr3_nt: TGTGCCAGCAGCTTAGTATTTCGGGGGCGTACTTTTGGCTACACCTTC; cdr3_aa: CASSLVFRGRTFGYTF
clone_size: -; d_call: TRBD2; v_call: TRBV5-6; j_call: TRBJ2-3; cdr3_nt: TGTGCCAGCAGCTTGCGACTAGCGGGGTTGACAGATACGCAGTATTTT; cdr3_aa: CASSLRLAGLTDTQYF